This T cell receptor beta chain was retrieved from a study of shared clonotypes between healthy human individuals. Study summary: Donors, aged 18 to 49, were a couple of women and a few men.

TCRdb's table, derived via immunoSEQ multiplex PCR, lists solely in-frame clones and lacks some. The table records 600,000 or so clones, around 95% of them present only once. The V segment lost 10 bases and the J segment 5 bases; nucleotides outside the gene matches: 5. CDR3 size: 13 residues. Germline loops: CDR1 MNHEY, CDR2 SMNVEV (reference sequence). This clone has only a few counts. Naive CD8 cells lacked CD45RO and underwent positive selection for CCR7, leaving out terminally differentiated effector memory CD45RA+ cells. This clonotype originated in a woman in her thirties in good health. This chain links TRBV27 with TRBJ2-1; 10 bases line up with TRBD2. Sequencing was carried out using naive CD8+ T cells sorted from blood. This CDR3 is CATASGRHNEQFF. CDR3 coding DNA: TGTGCCACGGCTAGCGGGAGACACAATGAGCAGTTCTTC.